A selection of T cell receptor beta chains follows, all from one sample in a study of breast tumors, draining lymph nodes, adjacent tissues. TCRdb re-derived calls from the multiplex PCR reads in MiXCR, one entry per CDR3 protein. This sample has over 200,000 distinct CDR3 sequences, with under 40% found just once. The specimen was axillary lymph node tissue. Source of these receptors: a female donor with breast cancer. Some clones in this sample may be carry-over from other donors' samples. The CDR3 runs from the conserved cysteine through the conserved F or W. A D gene is named only where the DNA matches it firmly. Part of the rows lack a size; the others show once, few, many or a class for expanded clones.

clone size: NA
V gene: TRBV18
J gene: TRBJ2-2
D gene: TRBD1
CDR3 protein: CASYRQGQGGELFF
CDR3 DNA: TGTGCCAGCTATCGACAGGGGCAAGGCGGGGAGCTGTTTTTT

clone size: many
V gene: TRBV4-1
J gene: TRBJ2-3
D gene: TRBD1
CDR3 protein: CASSQDRGSTDTQYF
CDR3 DNA: TGCGCCAGCAGCCAAGACAGGGGGAGCACAGATACGCAGTATTTT

clone size: NA
V gene: TRBV5-1
J gene: TRBJ2-6
D gene: TRBD2
CDR3 protein: CASSLGGGGSAGANVLTF
CDR3 DNA: TGCGCCAGCAGCTTGGGTGGCGGGGGGAGCGCTGGGGCCAACGTCCTGACTTTC

clone size: many
V gene: TRBV20-1
J gene: TRBJ2-3
D gene: NA
CDR3 protein: CSASIMGPDTQYF
CDR3 DNA: TGCAGTGCGAGTATTATGGGCCCAGATACGCAGTATTTT

clone size: once
V gene: TRBV6-5
J gene: TRBJ2-7
D gene: NA
CDR3 protein: CASRSQGTSYEQYF
CDR3 DNA: TGTGCCAGCAGGTCACAGGGAACCTCCTACGAGCAGTACTTC

clone size: many
V gene: TRBV19
J gene: TRBJ2-7
D gene: NA
CDR3 protein: CASSLRYRSYEQYF
CDR3 DNA: TGTGCCAGTAGTCTCCGCTATAGGTCCTACGAGCAGTACTTC

clone size: NA
V gene: TRBV20-1
J gene: TRBJ2-1
D gene: NA
CDR3 protein: CSARLATSYTEQFF
CDR3 DNA: TGCAGTGCTAGATTGGCTACTTCCTACACTGAGCAGTTCTTC

clone size: many
V gene: TRBV24-1
J gene: TRBJ1-6
D gene: NA
CDR3 protein: CATSRRMGRTSSYNSPLHF
CDR3 DNA: TGTGCCACCAGTAGAAGAATGGGACGGACTAGCTCCTATAATTCACCCCTCCACTTT

clone size: NA
V gene: TRBV24-1
J gene: TRBJ2-7
D gene: NA
CDR3 protein: CASSLGGPSYEQYF
CDR3 DNA: TGTGCCAGCAGCTTAGGTGGCCCATCCTACGAGCAGTACTTC

clone size: many
V gene: TRBV7-9
J gene: TRBJ1-2
D gene: NA
CDR3 protein: CASSFGQRYGYTF
CDR3 DNA: TGTGCCAGCAGCTTTGGGCAGCGATATGGCTACACCTTC

clone size: many
V gene: TRBV20-1
J gene: TRBJ2-1
D gene: NA
CDR3 protein: CSARVLNLNEQFF
CDR3 DNA: TGCAGTGCTAGAGTCCTGAACCTCAATGAGCAGTTCTTC

clone size: NA
V gene: TRBV11-2
J gene: TRBJ1-2
D gene: NA
CDR3 protein: CASSPTGGWGNTF
CDR3 DNA: TGTGCCAGCAGCCCCACGGGGGGGTGGGGAAACACCTTC

clone size: NA
V gene: TRBV6-4
J gene: TRBJ2-5
D gene: NA
CDR3 protein: CASSPLVGETQYF
CDR3 DNA: TGTGCCAGCAGTCCCCTAGTTGGGGAGACCCAGTACTTC

clone size: many
V gene: TRBV6-6
J gene: TRBJ1-5
D gene: NA
CDR3 protein: CASRTISSNQPQHF
CDR3 DNA: TGTGCCAGCAGGACGATCTCCAGCAATCAGCCCCAGCATTTT

clone size: many
V gene: TRBV30
J gene: TRBJ2-5
D gene: NA
CDR3 protein: CASGEETQYF
CDR3 DNA: TGTGCCTCCGGGGAAGAGACCCAGTACTTC

clone size: many
V gene: TRBV7-3
J gene: TRBJ2-1
D gene: TRBD1
CDR3 protein: CASSITGGEQFF
CDR3 DNA: TGTGCCAGCAGCATCACAGGGGGTGAGCAGTTCTTC

clone size: many
V gene: TRBV10-2
J gene: TRBJ2-1
D gene: TRBD2
CDR3 protein: CASSDQGGDNEQFF
CDR3 DNA: TGCGCCAGCAGTGACCAGGGAGGGGACAATGAGCAGTTCTTC

clone size: many
V gene: TRBV10-3
J gene: TRBJ2-1
D gene: NA
CDR3 protein: CAISESRTGTFLEQFF
CDR3 DNA: TGTGCCATCAGTGAGTCCAGGACTGGCACTTTTCTTGAGCAGTTCTTC

clone size: many
V gene: TRBV4-1
J gene: TRBJ2-2
D gene: NA
CDR3 protein: CASSQAGGELFF
CDR3 DNA: TGCGCCAGCAGCCAAGCTGGCGGGGAGCTGTTTTTT

clone size: NA
V gene: TRBV4-3
J gene: TRBJ1-6
D gene: TRBD1
CDR3 protein: CASSQGQGQNSPLHF
CDR3 DNA: TGCGCCAGCAGCCAAGGACAGGGTCAGAATTCACCCCTCCACTTT

clone size: NA
V gene: TRBV12-3/TRBV12-4
J gene: TRBJ2-5
D gene: TRBD1
CDR3 protein: CASTGRGQGPETQYF
CDR3 DNA: TGTGCCAGCACCGGCAGGGGACAGGGGCCGGAGACCCAGTACTTC

clone size: few
V gene: TRBV6-2/TRBV6-3
J gene: TRBJ2-7
D gene: NA
CDR3 protein: CASRGLPSYEQYF
CDR3 DNA: TGTGCCAGCAGGGGACTCCCCTCCTACGAGCAGTACTTC

clone size: few
V gene: TRBV18
J gene: TRBJ1-4
D gene: NA
CDR3 protein: CASSPRATTNEKLFF
CDR3 DNA: TGTGCCAGCTCACCACGGGCAACAACTAATGAAAAACTGTTTTTT

clone size: NA
V gene: TRBV2
J gene: TRBJ2-5
D gene: TRBD2
CDR3 protein: CASRSFGAGVGETQYF
CDR3 DNA: TGTGCCAGCCGGTCGTTTGGAGCGGGAGTGGGGGAGACCCAGTACTTC

clone size: NA
V gene: TRBV20-1
J gene: TRBJ2-5
D gene: TRBD1
CDR3 protein: CSAREDRGETQYF
CDR3 DNA: TGCAGTGCTAGAGAAGACAGGGGAGAGACCCAGTACTTC

clone size: many
V gene: TRBV11-2
J gene: TRBJ1-3
D gene: NA
CDR3 protein: CASSLGGVSGNTIYF
CDR3 DNA: TGTGCCAGCAGCTTAGGCGGGGTCTCTGGAAACACCATATATTTT

clone size: few
V gene: TRBV4-1
J gene: TRBJ2-5
D gene: TRBD2
CDR3 protein: CANSRGLAGGQETQYF
CDR3 DNA: TGCGCCAACAGCCGGGGACTAGCGGGGGGCCAAGAGACCCAGTACTTC

clone size: many
V gene: TRBV24-1
J gene: TRBJ2-3
D gene: TRBD1
CDR3 protein: CATSDLGTGVTDTQYF
CDR3 DNA: TGTGCCACCAGTGATTTAGGGACAGGGGTCACAGATACGCAGTATTTT

clone size: many
V gene: TRBV11-2
J gene: TRBJ2-7
D gene: NA
CDR3 protein: CASSFRAPGSEQYF
CDR3 DNA: TGTGCCAGCAGCTTCCGGGCGCCAGGGTCCGAGCAGTACTTC

clone size: many
V gene: TRBV7-8
J gene: TRBJ1-2
D gene: NA
CDR3 protein: CASSKTVTGGYTF
CDR3 DNA: TGTGCCAGCAGCAAAACAGTTACCGGTGGCTACACCTTC

clone size: NA
V gene: TRBV18
J gene: TRBJ2-3
D gene: TRBD2
CDR3 protein: CASSPWGSGRTTDTQYF
CDR3 DNA: TGTGCCAGCTCACCATGGGGTAGCGGGCGTACTACAGATACGCAGTATTTT

clone size: many
V gene: TRBV5-1
J gene: TRBJ2-5
D gene: TRBD2
CDR3 protein: CASTMLAGGPQETQYF
CDR3 DNA: TGCGCCAGCACTATGCTAGCGGGAGGGCCCCAAGAGACCCAGTACTTC

clone size: NA
V gene: TRBV6-2/TRBV6-3
J gene: TRBJ2-5
D gene: TRBD2
CDR3 protein: CASSYYGTSETQYF
CDR3 DNA: TGTGCCAGCAGTTACTATGGGACTAGTGAGACCCAGTACTTC

clone size: many
V gene: TRBV2
J gene: TRBJ1-2
D gene: NA
CDR3 protein: CASSGPSGHTF
CDR3 DNA: TGTGCCAGCAGTGGACCGTCAGGGCACACCTTC

clone size: NA
V gene: TRBV20-1
J gene: TRBJ2-3
D gene: NA
CDR3 protein: CSARRWGNNEQYF
CDR3 DNA: TGCAGTGCTAGAAGATGGGGCAACAATGAGCAGTATTTT

clone size: many
V gene: TRBV7-7
J gene: TRBJ2-5
D gene: NA
CDR3 protein: CASSLAQGPQETQYF
CDR3 DNA: TGTGCTAGCAGCTTAGCGCAGGGCCCCCAAGAGACCCAGTACTTC

clone size: NA
V gene: TRBV9
J gene: TRBJ2-1
D gene: NA
CDR3 protein: CASSARNGEQFF
CDR3 DNA: TGTGCCAGCAGCGCCAGGAACGGTGAGCAGTTCTTC

clone size: NA
V gene: TRBV6-1
J gene: TRBJ2-1
D gene: TRBD2
CDR3 protein: CASSHPLAGGGNEQFF
CDR3 DNA: TGTGCCAGCAGTCACCCCTTGGCGGGGGGTGGTAATGAGCAGTTCTTC

clone size: NA
V gene: TRBV5-1
J gene: TRBJ1-4
D gene: TRBD1
CDR3 protein: CASRTGTGNEKLFF
CDR3 DNA: TGCGCCAGCAGGACAGGGACAGGGAATGAAAAACTGTTTTTT

clone size: many
V gene: TRBV7-2
J gene: TRBJ2-3
D gene: NA
CDR3 protein: CASSLDRATDTQYF
CDR3 DNA: TGTGCCAGCAGCTTAGACCGGGCCACAGATACGCAGTATTTT

clone size: once
V gene: TRBV20-1
J gene: TRBJ2-1
D gene: NA
CDR3 protein: CSRLARDNEQFF
CDR3 DNA: TGCAGTAGATTAGCCCGAGACAATGAGCAGTTCTTC

clone size: NA
V gene: TRBV20-1
J gene: TRBJ2-3
D gene: TRBD2
CDR3 protein: CSAASGRDTQYF
CDR3 DNA: TGCAGTGCTGCTAGCGGACGGGATACGCAGTATTTT

clone size: many
V gene: TRBV5-1
J gene: TRBJ1-2
D gene: NA
CDR3 protein: CASSTVGYGYTF
CDR3 DNA: TGCGCCAGCAGCACGGTCGGGTATGGCTACACCTTC

clone size: many
V gene: TRBV5-5
J gene: TRBJ1-5
D gene: NA
CDR3 protein: CASSFSGERGQPQHF
CDR3 DNA: TGTGCCAGCAGCTTTTCCGGGGAACGGGGTCAGCCCCAGCATTTT

clone size: few
V gene: TRBV18
J gene: TRBJ2-5
D gene: NA
CDR3 protein: CASSPPNSITGRGGGTQYF
CDR3 DNA: TGTGCCAGCTCACCGCCCAACTCAATAACCGGCAGGGGAGGAGGGACCCAGTACTTC

clone size: NA
V gene: TRBV6-5
J gene: TRBJ2-1
D gene: NA
CDR3 protein: CASSYFLATSGLGEQFF
CDR3 DNA: TGTGCCAGCAGTTACTTCTTAGCGACCTCGGGCCTGGGAGAGCAGTTCTTC

clone size: few
V gene: TRBV9
J gene: TRBJ2-1
D gene: TRBD2
CDR3 protein: CASSTRTSVNNEQFF
CDR3 DNA: TGTGCCAGCAGCACTCGGACTAGCGTAAACAATGAGCAGTTCTTC

clone size: NA
V gene: TRBV6-1
J gene: TRBJ1-3
D gene: NA
CDR3 protein: CASSGTPGNTIYF
CDR3 DNA: TGTGCCAGCAGCGGGACACCTGGAAACACCATATATTTT

clone size: once
V gene: TRBV20-1
J gene: TRBJ2-5
D gene: TRBD1
CDR3 protein: CSARVDRDRQETQYF
CDR3 DNA: TGCAGTGCTAGAGTCGACCGGGACAGACAAGAGACCCAGTACTTC

clone size: many
V gene: TRBV20-1
J gene: TRBJ1-2
D gene: NA
CDR3 protein: CSATTSQGRVEGYTF
CDR3 DNA: TGCAGTGCGACTACTTCACAGGGCAGGGTCGAAGGCTACACCTTC

clone size: many
V gene: TRBV9
J gene: TRBJ2-3
D gene: NA
CDR3 protein: CASSPGPVDTQYF
CDR3 DNA: TGTGCCAGCAGCCCCGGGCCCGTGGATACGCAGTATTTT